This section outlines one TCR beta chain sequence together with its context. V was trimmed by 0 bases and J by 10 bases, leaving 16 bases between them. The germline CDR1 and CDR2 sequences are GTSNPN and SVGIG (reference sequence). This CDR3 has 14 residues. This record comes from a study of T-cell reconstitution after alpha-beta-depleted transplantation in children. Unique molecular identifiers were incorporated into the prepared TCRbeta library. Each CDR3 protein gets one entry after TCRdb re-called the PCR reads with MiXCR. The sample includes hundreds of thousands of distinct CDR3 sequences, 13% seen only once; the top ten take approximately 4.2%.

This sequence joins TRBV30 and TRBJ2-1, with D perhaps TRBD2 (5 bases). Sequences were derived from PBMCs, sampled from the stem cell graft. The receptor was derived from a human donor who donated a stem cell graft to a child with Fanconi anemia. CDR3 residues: CAWSVRGRLGEQFF. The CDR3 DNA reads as TGTGCCTGGAGTGTACGAGGGCGTCTCGGGGAGCAGTTCTTC.